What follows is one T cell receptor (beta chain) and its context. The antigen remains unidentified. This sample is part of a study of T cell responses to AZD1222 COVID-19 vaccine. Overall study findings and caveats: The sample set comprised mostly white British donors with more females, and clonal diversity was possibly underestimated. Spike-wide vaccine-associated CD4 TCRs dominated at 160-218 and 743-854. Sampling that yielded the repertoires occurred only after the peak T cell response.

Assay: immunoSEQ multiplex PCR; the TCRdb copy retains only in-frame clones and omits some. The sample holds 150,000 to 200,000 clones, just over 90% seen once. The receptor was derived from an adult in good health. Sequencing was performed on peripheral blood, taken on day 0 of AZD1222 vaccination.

The CDR3 DNA sequence: TGCAGCGCCGGGGGCCCTATAAACACTGAAGCTTTCTTT. Encoded protein: CSAGGPINTEAFF. This chain links TRBV29-1 with TRBJ1-1, with a weak D call TRBD1 (6 bases). Trimming took off 7 bases at V and 2 bases at J, with 14 bases between the two ends. The germline CDR1 and CDR2 sequences are SQVTM and ANQGSEA. CDR3 length: 13 amino acids.